This T cell receptor beta chain was captured in a study of graft-versus-host responses after intestinal transplantation. The CDR3 is 11 residues long. The germline gives CDR1 MNHEY, CDR2 SMNVEV (reference sequence). The junction had 2 bases not matched to a gene; V was cut back by 5 bases and J by 8 bases. In regard to this clone: Its antigen is not known.

The table came from immunoSEQ multiplex PCR; TCRdb's copy has only in-frame clones and leaves some out. The data hold tens of thousands of clones, with 80% to 95% observed a single time. Notes on the study in general: Early after transplant, HvG declines were associated with peak levels of circulating GvH clones.

The TCR sequence derives from a human donor who received an intestinal transplant. The V gene is TRBV27, the J gene TRBJ1-1; the match to TRBD1 covers 7 bases. Sequencing used unstimulated CD8+ T cells sorted from spleen or lymph node cells, obtained before intestinal transplant. As DNA, the CDR3 is TGTGCCAGCAGTGGGACAGCAGAAGCTTTCTTT. This sequence encodes CASSGTAEAFF.